This TCR beta chain comes out of a study of blood T cells in healthy people across ages. This CDR3 is built from 15 residues. Per the germline V gene, CDR1 is SGHTA and CDR2 is FQGTGA. Germline trimming cut 2 bases from V and 4 bases from J; bases unmatched to any gene: 5. A remark on this clonotype: Its target is unknown.

Peripheral blood from each donor was collected in a volume of 8 to 10 milliliters. Study-wide findings and caveats: Naive CD4+ cell counts and diversity both ran higher in long-lived than in aged donors. Age advanced and TCR beta diversity per million T cells fell, roughly linearly. Investigators treated diversity estimates from one million T cells as underestimates.

Primers used in a second PCR of roughly 7 to 12 cycles were a sample-barcoded 5' primer and a J-beta primer mix. MiXCR was run by TCRdb on the 5' RACE reads, yielding one entry per CDR3 protein. The sample shows hundreds of thousands of distinct CDR3 sequences, around 48% of them seen only once. The receptor was derived from a woman in her sixties in good health. This chain uses TRBV7-3 with TRBJ2-5; TRBD1 agrees at 9 bases. Sequenced material: blood. CDR3 amino acids: CASSLQGQGGETQYF. DNA for the CDR3: TGTGCCAGCAGCTTACAGGGACAGGGTGGAGAGACCCAGTACTTC.